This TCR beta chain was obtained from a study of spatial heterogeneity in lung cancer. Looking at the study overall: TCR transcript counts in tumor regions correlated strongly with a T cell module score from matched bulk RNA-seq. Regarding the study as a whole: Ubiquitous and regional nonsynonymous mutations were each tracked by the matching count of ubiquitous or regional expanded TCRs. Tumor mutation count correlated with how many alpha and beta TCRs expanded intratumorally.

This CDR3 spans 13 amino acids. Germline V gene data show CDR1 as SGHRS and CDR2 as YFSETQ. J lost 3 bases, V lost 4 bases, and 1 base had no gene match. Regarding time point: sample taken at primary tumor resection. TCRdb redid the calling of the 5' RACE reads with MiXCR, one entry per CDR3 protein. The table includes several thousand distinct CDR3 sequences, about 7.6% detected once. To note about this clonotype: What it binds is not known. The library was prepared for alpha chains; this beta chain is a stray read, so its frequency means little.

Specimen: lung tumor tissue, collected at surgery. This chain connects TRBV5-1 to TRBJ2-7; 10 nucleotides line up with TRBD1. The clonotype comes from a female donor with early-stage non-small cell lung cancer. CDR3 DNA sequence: TGCGCCAGCAGCCGGGACAGGGGCTACGAGCAGTACTTC. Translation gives CASSRDRGYEQYF.